One T cell receptor (beta chain) is described in this entry. This specimen belongs to a study of blood T cell repertoires in COVID-19. Study at large: Samples taken during acute and convalescent COVID-19 were collected in the United States, Italy and Spain. T cells, B-cell-depleted T cells, or PBMCs supplied cDNA or gDNA.

Trimming removed 5 bases at V and 4 bases at J, with 15 bases between. Germline CDR1 reads LNHDA; CDR2 reads SQIVND (reference sequence). This CDR3 region has 15 residues. Authors' processing steps: Scientists estimated how many nucleated cells there were by amplifying reference gene primers. Repertoires were generated with immunoSEQ multiplex PCR, while TCRdb's copy carries only in-frame clones and drops some. From that table come the V and J calls and clone size; the DNA was used to work out D and trimming. The sample shows about 150,000 clones, around four fifths of them seen only once. The chain has TRBV19 and TRBJ1-5; perhaps TRBD1 as D (5 bases). The sequencing sample was made of peripheral blood. The sequence was collected from a man aged 55 to 70 who had recovered from COVID-19. The CDR3 bases are TGTGCCAGTAGTCCCAAGGGGTTGGGGAATCAGCCCCAGCATTTT. It codes for CASSPKGLGNQPQHF.